This T cell receptor (beta chain) was profiled in a study of CD8 T cells in Susac syndrome. cDNA came from approximately 0.5 to 1 ug RNA primed by random hexamers. The method of amplification for TCR beta CDR3 was immunoSEQ multiplex PCR, covering 54 Vbeta and 13 Jbeta. TCRdb ran MiXCR on the immunoSEQ multiplex PCR reads and lists one entry per CDR3 protein. The table has 69,000 or so distinct CDR3 sequences, 85% to 95% seen once. TCR beta sequencing covered blood CD8+ and CD4+ T cells. Germline values: CDR1 SQVTM, CDR2 ANQGSEA. The CDR3 runs 14 residues. The V end lost 0 bases, the J end lost 2 bases, and 9 bases lay between the germline ends.

The chain joins TRBV29-1 to TRBJ2-3, with D unresolved. The clonotype originates from a human donor in good health. Sample: CD8+ T cells from PBMCs. CDR3 coding DNA: TGCAGCGTTGAAGATCTGCAAGTCACAGATACGCAGTATTTT. This gives the protein CSVEDLQVTDTQYF.